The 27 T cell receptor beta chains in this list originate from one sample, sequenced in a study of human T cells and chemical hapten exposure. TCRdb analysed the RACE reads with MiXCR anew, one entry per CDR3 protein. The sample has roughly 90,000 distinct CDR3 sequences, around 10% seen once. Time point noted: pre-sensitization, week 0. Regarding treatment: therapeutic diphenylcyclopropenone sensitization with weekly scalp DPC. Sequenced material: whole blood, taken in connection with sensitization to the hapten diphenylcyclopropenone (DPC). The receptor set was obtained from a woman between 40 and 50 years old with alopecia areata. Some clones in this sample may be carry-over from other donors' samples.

CDR3 residues: CASSLNLDTQYF. The CDR3, as DNA: TGTGCCAGCAGCCTGAATTTGGATACGCAGTATTTT. J is TRBJ2-3 and V is TRBV12-3 or TRBV12-4; D is uncertain. Trimming pared 6 bases from V and 6 bases from J, leaving 10 bases between. The CDR3 sequence is 12 residues long.

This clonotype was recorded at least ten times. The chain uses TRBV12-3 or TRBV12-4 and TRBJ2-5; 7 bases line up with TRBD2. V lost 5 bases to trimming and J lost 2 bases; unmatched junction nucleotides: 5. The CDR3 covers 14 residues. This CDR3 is CASSRGEEQETQYF. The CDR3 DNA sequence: TGTGCCAGCAGTCGGGGGGAGGAACAAGAGACCCAGTACTTC.

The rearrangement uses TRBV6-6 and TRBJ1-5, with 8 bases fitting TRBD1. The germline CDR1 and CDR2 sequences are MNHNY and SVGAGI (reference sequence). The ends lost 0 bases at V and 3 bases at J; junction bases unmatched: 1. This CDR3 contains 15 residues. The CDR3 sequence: CASSYSGQVNQPQHF. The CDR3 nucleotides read TGTGCCAGCAGTTACTCGGGACAGGTCAATCAGCCCCAGCATTTT.

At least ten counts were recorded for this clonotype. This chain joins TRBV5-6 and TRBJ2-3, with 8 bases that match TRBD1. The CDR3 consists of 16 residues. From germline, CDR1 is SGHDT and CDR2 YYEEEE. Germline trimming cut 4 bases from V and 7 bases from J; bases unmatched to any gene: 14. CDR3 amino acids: CASSLASGRGQNTQYF. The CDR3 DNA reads TGTGCCAGCAGCCTGGCCTCCGGCAGGGGGCAGAATACGCAGTATTTT.

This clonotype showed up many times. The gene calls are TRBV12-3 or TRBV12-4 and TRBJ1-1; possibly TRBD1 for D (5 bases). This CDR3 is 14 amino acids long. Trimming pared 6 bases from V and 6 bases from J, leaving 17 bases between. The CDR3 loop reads CASSPWRGQAEAFF. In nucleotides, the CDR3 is TGTGCCAGCAGCCCCTGGAGGGGCCAGGCTGAAGCTTTCTTT.

DNA for the CDR3: TGTGCCAGTAGCGTTAGGGGTCAGCCCCAGCATTTT. This codes for CASSVRGQPQHF. V usage is TRBV19 and J usage is TRBJ1-5, with D possibly matching TRBD1 (5 bases). The CDR3 runs to 12 residues. Germline assignment: CDR1 LNHDA and CDR2 SQIVND (reference sequence). Trimming removed 6 bases from V and 6 bases from J, with 9 bases in between. Full variable domain (outside the CDR3, taken from reference TRBV19 and TRBJ1-5): DGGITQSPKYLFRKEGQNVTLSCEQNLNHDAMYWYRQDPGQGLRLIYYSQIVNDFQKGDIAEGYSVSREKKESFPLTVTSAQKNPTAFYLCASSVRGQPQHFGDGTRLSIL.

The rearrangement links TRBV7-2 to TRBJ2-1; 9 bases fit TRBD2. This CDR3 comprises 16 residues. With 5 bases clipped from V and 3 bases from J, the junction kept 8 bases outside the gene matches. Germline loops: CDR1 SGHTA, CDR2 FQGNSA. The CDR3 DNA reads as TGTGCCAGCAGCCAATTGACTAGCGGAATCTACAATGAGCAGTTCTTC. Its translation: CASSQLTSGIYNEQFF.

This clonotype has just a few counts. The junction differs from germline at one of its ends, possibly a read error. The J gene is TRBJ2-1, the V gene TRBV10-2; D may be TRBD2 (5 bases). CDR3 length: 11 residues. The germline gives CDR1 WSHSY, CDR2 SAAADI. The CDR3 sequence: CASSDLPDLGF. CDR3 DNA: TGCGCCAGCAGTGACCTCCCGGACTTAGGCTTC.

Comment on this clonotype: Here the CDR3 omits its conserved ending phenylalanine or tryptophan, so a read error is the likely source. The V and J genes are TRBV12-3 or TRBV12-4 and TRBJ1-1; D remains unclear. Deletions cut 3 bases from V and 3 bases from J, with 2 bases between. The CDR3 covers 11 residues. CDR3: CASSFYTEAFL. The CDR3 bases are TGTGCCAGCAGTTTTTACACTGAAGCTTTCTTA.

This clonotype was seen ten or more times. CDR3 in amino acids: CASSSNHLMGNQPQHF. In nucleotides, the CDR3 is TGTGCCAGCAGCTCGAACCATCTAATGGGGAATCAGCCCCAGCATTTT. This chain uses TRBV5-5 with TRBJ1-5, with D uncertain. Germline CDR1 is SGHKS and CDR2 is YYEKEE (reference sequence). The V end lost 3 bases, the J end lost 4 bases, and 17 bases lay between the germline ends. The CDR3 is made up of 16 amino acids.

The CDR3 is CASMGSTNNQPQHF. CDR3 DNA: TGTGCCAGTATGGGATCTACGAACAATCAGCCCCAGCATTTT. The V gene is TRBV19, the J gene TRBJ1-5; D gene ambiguous. Germline CDR1 LNHDA, CDR2 SQIVND (reference sequence). Trimming took 7 bases from V and 3 from J, leaving 13 bases between them. This CDR3 is 14 amino acids long.

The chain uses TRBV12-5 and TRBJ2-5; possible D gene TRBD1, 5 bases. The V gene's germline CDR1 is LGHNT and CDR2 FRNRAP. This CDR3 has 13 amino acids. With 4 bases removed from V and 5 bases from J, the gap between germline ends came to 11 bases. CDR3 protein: CASGSPAGETQYF. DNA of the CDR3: TGTGCTAGTGGTTCCCCTGCAGGGGAGACCCAGTACTTC.

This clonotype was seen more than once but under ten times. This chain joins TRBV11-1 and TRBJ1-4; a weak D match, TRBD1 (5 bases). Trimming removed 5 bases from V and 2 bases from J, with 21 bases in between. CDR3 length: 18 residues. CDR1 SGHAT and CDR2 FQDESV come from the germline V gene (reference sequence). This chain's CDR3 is CASSDLQVPGRTNEKLFF. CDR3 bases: TGTGCCAGCAGCGATTTACAAGTTCCGGGACGGACTAATGAAAAACTGTTTTTT.

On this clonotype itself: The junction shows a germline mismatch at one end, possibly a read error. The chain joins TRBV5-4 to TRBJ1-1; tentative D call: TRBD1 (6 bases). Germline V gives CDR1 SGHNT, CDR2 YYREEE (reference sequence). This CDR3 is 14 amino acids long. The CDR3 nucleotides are TGTGCCAGCAGCGGGAAGGGGGGGCCCACTGAAGCTTTGTTT. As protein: CASSGKGGPTEALF.

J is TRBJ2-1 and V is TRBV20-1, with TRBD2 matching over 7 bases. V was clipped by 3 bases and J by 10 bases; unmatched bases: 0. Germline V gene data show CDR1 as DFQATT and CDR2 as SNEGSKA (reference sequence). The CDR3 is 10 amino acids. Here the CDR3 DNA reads TGCAGTGCTAGTAGCGGGGAGCAGTTCTTC. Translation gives CSASSGEQFF.

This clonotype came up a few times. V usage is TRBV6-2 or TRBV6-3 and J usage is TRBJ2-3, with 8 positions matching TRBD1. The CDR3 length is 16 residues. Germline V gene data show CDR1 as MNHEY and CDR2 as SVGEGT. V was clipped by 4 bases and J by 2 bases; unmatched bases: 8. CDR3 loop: CASSSWDRRLTDTQYF. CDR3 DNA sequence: TGTGCCAGCAGTTCCTGGGACAGGCGCCTCACAGATACGCAGTATTTT.

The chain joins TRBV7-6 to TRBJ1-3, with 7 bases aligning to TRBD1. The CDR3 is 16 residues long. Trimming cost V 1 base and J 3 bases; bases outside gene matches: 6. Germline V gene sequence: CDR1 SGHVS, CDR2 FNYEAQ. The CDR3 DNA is TGTGCCAGCAGCTTAGTAGGCAGGGGGAATGGAAACACCATATATTTT. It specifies CASSLVGRGNGNTIYF. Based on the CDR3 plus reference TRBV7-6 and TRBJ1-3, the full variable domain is GAGVSQSPRYKVTKRGQDVALRCDPISGHVSLYWYRQALGQGPEFLTYFNYEAQQDKSGLPNDRFSAERPEGSISTLTIQRTEQRDSAMYRCASSLVGRGNGNTIYFGEGSWLTVV.

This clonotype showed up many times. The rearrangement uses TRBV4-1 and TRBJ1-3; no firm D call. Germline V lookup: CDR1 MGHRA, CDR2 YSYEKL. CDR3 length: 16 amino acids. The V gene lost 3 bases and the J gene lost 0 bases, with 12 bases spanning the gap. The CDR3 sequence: CASSQSYASSGNTIYF. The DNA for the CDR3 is TGCGCCAGCAGCCAGAGTTACGCCAGCTCTGGAAACACCATATATTTT.

CDR3 amino acids: CASSWGLPNTEAFF. CDR3 DNA: TGTGCCAGCAGTTGGGGCCTTCCGAACACTGAAGCTTTCTTT. The chain employs TRBV6-5 and TRBJ1-1; tentative D call: TRBD1 (5 bases). Trimming left V 4 bases short and J 1 base short, with 10 bases between. CDR1 is MNHEY, CDR2 SVGAGI, per germline. This CDR3 has 14 residues.

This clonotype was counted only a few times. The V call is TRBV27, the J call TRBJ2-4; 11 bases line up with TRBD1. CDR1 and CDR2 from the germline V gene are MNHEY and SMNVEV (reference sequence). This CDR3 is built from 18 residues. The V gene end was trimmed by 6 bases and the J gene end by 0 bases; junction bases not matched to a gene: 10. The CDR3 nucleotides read TGTGCCAGCAGCCCGTGGACAGGGGGCACTTTAGCCAAAAACATTCAGTACTTC. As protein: CASSPWTGGTLAKNIQYF.

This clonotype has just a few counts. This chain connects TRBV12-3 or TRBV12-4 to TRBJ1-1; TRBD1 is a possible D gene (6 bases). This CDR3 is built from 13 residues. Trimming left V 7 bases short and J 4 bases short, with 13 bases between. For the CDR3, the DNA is TGTGCCAGCAACAAGGGGGGGGCCACTGAAGCTTTCTTT. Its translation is CASNKGGATEAFF.

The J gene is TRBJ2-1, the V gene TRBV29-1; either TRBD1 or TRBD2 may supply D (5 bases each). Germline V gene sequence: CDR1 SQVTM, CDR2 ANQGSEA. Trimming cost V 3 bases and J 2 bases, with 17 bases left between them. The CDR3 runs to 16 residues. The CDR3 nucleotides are TGCAGCGTTGATGACGCAGGGCGGGTTGCCTACAATGAGCAGTTCTTC. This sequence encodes CSVDDAGRVAYNEQFF.

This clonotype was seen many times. CDR3 residues: CASRTSGANVLTF. DNA of the CDR3: TGTGCCAGCAGAACTTCCGGGGCCAACGTCCTGACTTTC. The chain combines TRBV28 with TRBJ2-6; D gene uncertain. V gave up 6 bases and J gave up 4 bases, with 7 bases separating them. The CDR3 loop spans 13 amino acids. Germline lookup yields CDR1 MDHEN and CDR2 SYDVKM.

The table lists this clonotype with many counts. The CDR3 DNA reads TGTGCCAGCAGTTACCCGCTTGGTAGCGGGGGGGCCATGGTCGGCGATACGCAGTATTTT. This encodes CASSYPLGSGGAMVGDTQYF. This sequence joins TRBV6-2 or TRBV6-3 and TRBJ2-3, with 11 positions matching TRBD2. Losses at the gene ends were 2 bases for V and 6 bases for J; bases not matched to a gene: 19. CDR1 is MNHEY, CDR2 SVGEGT, per germline. CDR3 length equals 20 residues.

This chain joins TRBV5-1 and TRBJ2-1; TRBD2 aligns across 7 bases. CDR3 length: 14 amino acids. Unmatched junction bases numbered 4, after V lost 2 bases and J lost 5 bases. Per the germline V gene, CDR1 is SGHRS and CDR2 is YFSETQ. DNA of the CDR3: TGCGCCAGCAGCTTAACGGGGGGTAACAATGAGCAGTTCTTC. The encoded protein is CASSLTGGNNEQFF.

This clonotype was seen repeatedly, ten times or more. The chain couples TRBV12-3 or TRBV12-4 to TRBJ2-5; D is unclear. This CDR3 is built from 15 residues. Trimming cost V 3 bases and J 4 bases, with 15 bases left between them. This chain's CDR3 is CASSFDSFGRETQYF. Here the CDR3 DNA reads TGTGCCAGCAGTTTTGATAGTTTTGGTCGAGAGACCCAGTACTTC.

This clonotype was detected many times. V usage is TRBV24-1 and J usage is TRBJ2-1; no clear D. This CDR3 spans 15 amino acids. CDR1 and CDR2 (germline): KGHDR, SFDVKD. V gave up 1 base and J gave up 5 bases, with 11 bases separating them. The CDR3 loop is CATSDFSRGNNEQFF. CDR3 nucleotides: TGTGCCACCAGTGATTTCTCCCGCGGAAACAATGAGCAGTTCTTC.